These 24 T cell receptor beta chains originate from one sample sequenced in a study of shared clonotypes between healthy human individuals. Method: immunoSEQ multiplex PCR; TCRdb's copy keeps in-frame clones and lacks some. The repertoire has under 2,500,000 clones, 90% to 96% of them found once; the top ten carry 0.13%. Material: naive CD4+ T cells sorted from blood. This sample's subset: CD45RA+ positively selected. Receptors were obtained from a man aged 18 to 29 in good health.

Turning to this clone: The sample has other DNA sequences that encode this CDR3 too. The gene calls are TRBV28 and TRBJ1-1, with 8 positions matching TRBD1. There are 13 residues in the CDR3. V shed 3 bases and J 5 bases; nucleotides not matched to a gene: 2. Germline V gene data show CDR1 as MDHEN and CDR2 as SYDVKM. For the CDR3, the DNA is TGTGCCAGCAGTTTTGACAGGGGAACTGAAGCTTTCTTT. Translating it yields CASSFDRGTEAFF.

The V call is TRBV2, the J call TRBJ2-1; weak D call: TRBD1 (6 bases). Germline CDR1 reads SNHLY; CDR2 reads FYNNEI. This CDR3 has 13 residues. Trimming stripped 11 bases from V and 3 bases from J, with 14 bases between. CDR3 residues: CAGAQGGYNEQFF. CDR3 in DNA: TGTGCCGGCGCACAGGGTGGCTACAATGAGCAGTTCTTC.

The chain has TRBV5-1 and TRBJ2-2; D is tentatively TRBD1 or TRBD2 (5 bases each). Germline CDR1 is SGHRS and CDR2 is YFSETQ. The V end lost 1 base, the J end lost 4 bases, and 14 bases lay between the germline ends. The CDR3 loop spans 16 amino acids. CDR3 residues: CASSLTTGGATGELFF. In DNA, the CDR3 is TGCGCCAGCAGCTTGACCACAGGAGGTGCCACCGGGGAGCTGTTTTTT.

The chain uses TRBV28 and TRBJ1-2, with 7 bases matching TRBD1. Germline V gene sequence: CDR1 MDHEN, CDR2 SYDVKM. The V gene end was trimmed by 6 bases and the J gene end by 5 bases; junction bases not matched to a gene: 3. This CDR3 has 12 residues. CDR3: CASRGQSYGYTF. CDR3 DNA: TGTGCCAGCAGGGGACAGTCGTATGGCTACACCTTC.

The chain employs TRBV5-4 and TRBJ1-6, with 7 bases lining up with TRBD1. Germline V CDR1 and CDR2: SGHNT, YYREEE (reference sequence). Losses at the gene ends were 4 bases for V and 0 bases for J; bases not matched to a gene: 4. The length of the CDR3 is 16 residues. CDR3 nucleotides: TGTGCCAGCAGCCCGACAGGGAGCTCCTATAATTCACCCCTCCACTTT. It yields the protein CASSPTGSSYNSPLHF.

This sequence joins TRBV30 and TRBJ2-1; D is perhaps TRBD1 (6 bases). V shed 4 bases and J shed 8 bases, with 15 bases lying between them. This CDR3 contains 13 residues. Germline loops: CDR1 GTSNPN, CDR2 SVGIG (reference sequence). CDR3 in amino acids: CAWMGRGFDEQFF. In nucleotides, the CDR3 is TGTGCCTGGATGGGAAGGGGGTTCGATGAGCAGTTCTTC. The entire variable domain, with the rest obtained from reference TRBV30 and TRBJ2-1, is as follows: SQTIHQWPATLVQPVGSPLSLECTVEGTSNPNLYWYRQAAGRGLQLLFYSVGIGQISSEVPQNLSASRPQDRQFILSSKKLLLSDSGFYLCAWMGRGFDEQFFGPGTRLTVL.

The genes are TRBV5-1 and TRBJ2-1, with TRBD2 as a possible D gene (5 bases). The germline CDR1 and CDR2 sequences are SGHRS and YFSETQ. The length of the CDR3 is 15 residues. Trimming shortened V by 5 bases and J by 1 base, and 13 bases separated the two germline ends. The CDR3, as DNA: TGCGCCAGCAGGAATGAGGGAGATTCCTACAATGAGCAGTTCTTC. Protein sequence: CASRNEGDSYNEQFF.

The chain joins TRBV18 to TRBJ1-5; the D is unclear. CDR3 size: 18 residues. Germline CDR1 and CDR2: KGHSH and LQKENI. The V gene lost 1 base and the J gene lost 1 base, with 17 bases spanning the gap. CDR3 DNA sequence: TGTGCCAGCTCACCACGGGTAGGATCAGAGGGCAGCAATCAGCCCCAGCATTTT. Translated: CASSPRVGSEGSNQPQHF.

This clone was seen only a few times. The rearrangement uses TRBV6-5 and TRBJ1-1, with D possibly being TRBD1 (5 bases). The CDR3 has 15 residues. The V gene's germline CDR1 is MNHEY and CDR2 SVGAGI. V was cut by 0 bases and J by 4 bases, with 12 bases left in between. The CDR3 DNA reads as TGTGCCAGCAGTTACTCGAACAGGTTGGGCACTGAAGCTTTCTTT. It translates to CASSYSNRLGTEAFF.

The rearrangement joins TRBV7-2 to TRBJ2-1, with no clear D. This CDR3 contains 15 residues. Between the trimmed V and J ends, which lost 3 bases and 0 bases, there was a span of 9 bases. Per the germline V gene, CDR1 is SGHTA and CDR2 is FQGNSA. The CDR3 coding sequence is TGTGCCAGCAGCTTCGGGCTGCCCTCCTACAATGAGCAGTTCTTC. Protein product: CASSFGLPSYNEQFF.

In the case of this clone: One end of the junction varies from germline; a read error may be responsible. The V and J genes are TRBV7-2 and TRBJ2-3; TRBD2 matches 7 bases. The CDR3 consists of 17 residues. The germline V gene encodes CDR1 SGHTA and CDR2 FQGNSA. DNA for the CDR3: TGTGCCAGCACCTTAGTCGCATTGTCGGGGGGTGGAGATACGCAGTATTTT. It specifies CASTLVALSGGGDTQYF.

The gene calls are TRBV2 and TRBJ1-2; TRBD1 is a possible D gene (6 bases). Trimming removed 7 bases from V and 6 bases from J, with 15 bases in between. Germline V lookup: CDR1 SNHLY, CDR2 FYNNEI. This CDR3 has 13 residues. CDR3 DNA: TGTGCCAGCATGAACAGGGCGGTTAATGGCTACACCTTC. Translating gives CASMNRAVNGYTF.

In the case of this clone: The sample holds other DNA sequences that translate to the same CDR3. This rearrangement joins TRBV5-1 to TRBJ2-7; 9 nucleotides align to TRBD1. Trimming took 4 bases from V and 0 from J; bases not matched to a gene: 2. The germline gives CDR1 SGHRS, CDR2 YFSETQ. The CDR3 spans 14 residues. CDR3 residues: CASSTDRGSYEQYF. DNA for the CDR3: TGCGCCAGCAGCACGGACAGGGGCTCCTACGAGCAGTACTTC. The full variable domain, rest sourced from reference TRBV5-1 and TRBJ2-7, is KAGVTQTPRYLIKTRGQQVTLSCSPISGHRSVSWYQQTPGQGLQFLFEYFSETQRNKGNFPGRFSGRQFSNSRSEMNVSTLELGDSALYLCASSTDRGSYEQYFGPGTRLTVT.

This chain joins TRBV30 and TRBJ2-5, with D tentatively TRBD1 or TRBD2 (5 bases each). V was trimmed by 1 base and J by 5 bases, leaving 14 bases between them. The CDR3 spans 14 residues. Germline CDR1 reads GTSNPN; CDR2 reads SVGIG (reference sequence). The CDR3 DNA reads as TGTGCCTGGAGTGCCAATGACAGAGGGGAGACCCAGTACTTC. Amino acid sequence: CAWSANDRGETQYF.

This rearrangement joins TRBV6-5 to TRBJ1-2; the match to TRBD1 covers 9 bases. The V gene end was trimmed by 0 bases and the J gene end by 7 bases; junction bases not matched to a gene: 6. The CDR3 loop spans 15 amino acids. Per germline, CDR1 MNHEY and CDR2 SVGAGI. In DNA, the CDR3 is TGTGCCAGCAGTTACTCCAGGACAGGGGTTACTGGCTACACCTTC. Encoded protein: CASSYSRTGVTGYTF.

The chain is built from TRBV5-1 and TRBJ2-1; D not resolved. Trimming cost V 4 bases and J 10 bases, with 15 bases left between them. Per germline, CDR1 SGHRS and CDR2 YFSETQ. CDR3 length: 13 residues. The CDR3 loop reads CASSLNPTGEQFF. The CDR3 nucleotides are TGCGCCAGCAGCCTCAACCCCACTGGGGAGCAGTTCTTC.

The V call is TRBV5-6, the J call TRBJ2-7, with D perhaps matching TRBD2 (7 bases). From germline, CDR1 is SGHDT and CDR2 YYEEEE. The CDR3 consists of 17 residues. The ends were cut back, 2 bases at V and 5 bases at J, with 23 bases in the middle. The CDR3 protein is CASSLKGESGIPHEQYF. CDR3 nucleotide sequence: TGTGCCAGCAGCTTAAAGGGGGAAAGCGGGATTCCACACGAGCAGTACTTC. Looking up the rest from reference TRBV5-6 and TRBJ2-7 gives the full variable domain: DAGVTQSPTHLIKTRGQQVTLRCSPKSGHDTVSWYQQALGQGPQFIFQYYEEEERQRGNFPDRFSGHQFPNYSSELNVNALLLGDSALYLCASSLKGESGIPHEQYFGPGTRLTVT.

V is TRBV27 and J is TRBJ2-3; D may be TRBD1 (5 bases). Deletions cut 6 bases from V and 5 bases from J, with 9 bases between. The CDR3 covers 12 residues. Germline CDR1 and CDR2: MNHEY and SMNVEV (reference sequence). CDR3 sequence (DNA): TGTGCCAGCAGGGCCCAGGGAGATACGCAGTATTTT. Translating gives CASRAQGDTQYF.

In this sample, this clone turned up once. The chain recombines TRBV18 with TRBJ2-5, with 8 positions matching TRBD1. J gave up 5 bases and V 6 bases, and 11 bases lay outside the gene matches. CDR3 length: 15 amino acids. Germline values: CDR1 KGHSH, CDR2 LQKENI. The CDR3 spells CASSPGQGRVETQYF. The CDR3 DNA follows: TGTGCCAGCTCTCCCGGACAGGGCAGAGTCGAGACCCAGTACTTC.

V is TRBV19 and J is TRBJ2-5; no definite D call. The J call may not be correct, given that the DNA end is closer to TRBJ2-7. CDR1 is LNHDA and CDR2 is SQIVND in the germline V gene (reference sequence). CDR3 length equals 14 residues. Written as DNA, the CDR3 is TGTGCCAGTAGTTTCGGCGACGGAGCCTACGAGCAGTACTTC. Protein sequence: CASSFGDGAYEQYF.

This clone was detected only once. This rearrangement joins TRBV12-5 to TRBJ2-1; 9 bases fit TRBD1. The CDR3 loop spans 18 amino acids. In germline, CDR1 is LGHNT, CDR2 FRNRAP. V shed 1 base and J 4 bases; nucleotides not matched to a gene: 11. The CDR3 region has the DNA TGTGCTAGTGGTTTGGGGACTTCCTGGGACAGGGAGTACAATGAGCAGTTCTTC. This translates into CASGLGTSWDREYNEQFF.

The rearrangement joins TRBV4-1 to TRBJ1-1; no clear D gene. Germline loops: CDR1 MGHRA, CDR2 YSYEKL. V lost 3 bases and J lost 5, with 22 bases in between. The CDR3 loop spans 17 amino acids. The CDR3 DNA reads TGCGCCAGCAGCCAGGTAGTAGGGATCACTGGGGAGACTGAAGCTTTCTTT. As protein: CASSQVVGITGETEAFF.

Turning to this clone: The sample has other DNA sequences that encode this CDR3 too. The rearrangement links TRBV25-1 to TRBJ2-5, with D hard to call. CDR3 length: 14 amino acids. V dropped 2 bases and J dropped 0 bases, with 7 bases sitting between them. Germline assignment: CDR1 MGHDK and CDR2 SYGVNS. The CDR3 region has the DNA TGTGCCAGCAGTGAACCAGGCCACCAAGAGACCCAGTACTTC. Translation gives CASSEPGHQETQYF.

J is TRBJ1-6 and V is TRBV30, with D unclear. The CDR3 totals 13 residues. Germline V gives CDR1 GTSNPN, CDR2 SVGIG (reference sequence). Trimming took off 1 base at V and 6 bases at J, with 7 bases between the two ends. CDR3 protein: CAWSGTVNSPLHF. In DNA form, the CDR3 reads TGTGCCTGGAGTGGGACGGTTAATTCACCCCTCCACTTT.